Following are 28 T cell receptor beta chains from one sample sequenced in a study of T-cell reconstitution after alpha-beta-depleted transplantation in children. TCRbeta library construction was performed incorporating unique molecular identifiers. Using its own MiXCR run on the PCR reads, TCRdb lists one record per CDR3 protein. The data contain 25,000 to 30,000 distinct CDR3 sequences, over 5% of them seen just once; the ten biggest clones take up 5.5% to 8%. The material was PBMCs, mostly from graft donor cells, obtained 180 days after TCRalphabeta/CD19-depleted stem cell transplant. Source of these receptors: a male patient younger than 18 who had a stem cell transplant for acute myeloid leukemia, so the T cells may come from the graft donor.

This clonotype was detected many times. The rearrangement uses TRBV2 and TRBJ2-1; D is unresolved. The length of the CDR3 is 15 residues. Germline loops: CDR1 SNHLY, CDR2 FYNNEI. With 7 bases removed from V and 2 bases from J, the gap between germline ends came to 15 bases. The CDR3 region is CASTRTDNPYNEQFF. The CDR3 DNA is TGTGCCAGCACCCGAACAGACAACCCCTACAATGAGCAGTTCTTC.

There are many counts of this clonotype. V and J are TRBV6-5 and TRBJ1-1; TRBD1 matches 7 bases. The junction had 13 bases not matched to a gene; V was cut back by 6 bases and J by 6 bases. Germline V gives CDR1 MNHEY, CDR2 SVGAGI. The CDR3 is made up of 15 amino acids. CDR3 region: CASRPPTGSFAEAFF. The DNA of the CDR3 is TGTGCCAGCAGGCCCCCGACAGGGTCCTTCGCTGAAGCTTTCTTT.

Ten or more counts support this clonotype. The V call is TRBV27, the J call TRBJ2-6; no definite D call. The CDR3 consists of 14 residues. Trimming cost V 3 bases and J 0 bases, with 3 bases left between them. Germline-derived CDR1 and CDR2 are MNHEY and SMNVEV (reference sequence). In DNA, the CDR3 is TGTGCCAGCAGTTTTTTCTCTGGGGCCAACGTCCTGACTTTC. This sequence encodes CASSFFSGANVLTF.

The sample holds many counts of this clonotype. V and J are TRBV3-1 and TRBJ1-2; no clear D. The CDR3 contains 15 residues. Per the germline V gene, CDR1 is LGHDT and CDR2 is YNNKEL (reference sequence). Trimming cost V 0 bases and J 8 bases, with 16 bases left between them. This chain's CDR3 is CASSQDQAATLGYTF. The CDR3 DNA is TGTGCCAGCAGCCAAGATCAGGCAGCAACCTTAGGCTACACCTTC.

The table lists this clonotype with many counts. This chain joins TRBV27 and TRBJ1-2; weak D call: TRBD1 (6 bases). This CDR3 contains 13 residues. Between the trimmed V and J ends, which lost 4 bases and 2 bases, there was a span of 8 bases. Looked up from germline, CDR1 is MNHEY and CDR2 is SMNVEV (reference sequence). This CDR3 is CASSYRENYGYTF. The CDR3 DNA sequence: TGTGCCAGCAGTTACAGGGAAAACTATGGCTACACCTTC.

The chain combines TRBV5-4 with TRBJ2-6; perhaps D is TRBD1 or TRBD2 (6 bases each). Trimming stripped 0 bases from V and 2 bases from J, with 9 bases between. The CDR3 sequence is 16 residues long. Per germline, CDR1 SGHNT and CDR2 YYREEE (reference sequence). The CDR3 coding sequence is TGTGCCAGCAGCTTGGTTGGGGGGCCTGGGGCCAACGTCCTGACTTTC. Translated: CASSLVGGPGANVLTF.

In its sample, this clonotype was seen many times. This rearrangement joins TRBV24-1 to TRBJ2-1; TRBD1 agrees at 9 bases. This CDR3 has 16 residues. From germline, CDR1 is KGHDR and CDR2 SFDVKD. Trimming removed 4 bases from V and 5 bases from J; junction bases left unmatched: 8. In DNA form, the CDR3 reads TGTGCCACCAGTGACCCTTACAGGGGGCGCAACAATGAGCAGTTCTTC. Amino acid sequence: CATSDPYRGRNNEQFF.

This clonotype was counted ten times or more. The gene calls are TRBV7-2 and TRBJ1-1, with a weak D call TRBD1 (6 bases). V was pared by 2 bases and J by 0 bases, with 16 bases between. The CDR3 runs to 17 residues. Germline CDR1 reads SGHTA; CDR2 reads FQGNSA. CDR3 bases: TGTGCCAGCAGCTTACGGGGGGCAGCTAGTATGAACACTGAAGCTTTCTTT. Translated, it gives CASSLRGAASMNTEAFF.

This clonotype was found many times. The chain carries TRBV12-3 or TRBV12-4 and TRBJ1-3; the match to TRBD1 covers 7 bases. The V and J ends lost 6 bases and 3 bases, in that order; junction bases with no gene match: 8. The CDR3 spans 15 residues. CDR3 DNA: TGTGCCAGCAGACAGAAGGGGGCGGGTGGAAACACCATATATTTT. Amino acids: CASRQKGAGGNTIYF.

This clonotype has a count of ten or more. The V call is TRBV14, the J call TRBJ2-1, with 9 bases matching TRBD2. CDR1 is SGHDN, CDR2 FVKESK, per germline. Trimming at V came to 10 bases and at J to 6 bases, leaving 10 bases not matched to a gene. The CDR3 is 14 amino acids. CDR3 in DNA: TGTGCCACCGACGCGGGACTAGCAATCAATGAGCAGTTCTTC. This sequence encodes CATDAGLAINEQFF.

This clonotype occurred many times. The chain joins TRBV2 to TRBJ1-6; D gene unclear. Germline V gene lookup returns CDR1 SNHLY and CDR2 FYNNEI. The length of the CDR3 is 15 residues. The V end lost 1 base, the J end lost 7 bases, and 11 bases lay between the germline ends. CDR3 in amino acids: CASSEGGQVNSPLHF. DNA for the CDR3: TGTGCCAGCAGTGAAGGAGGGCAGGTGAATTCACCCCTCCACTTT.

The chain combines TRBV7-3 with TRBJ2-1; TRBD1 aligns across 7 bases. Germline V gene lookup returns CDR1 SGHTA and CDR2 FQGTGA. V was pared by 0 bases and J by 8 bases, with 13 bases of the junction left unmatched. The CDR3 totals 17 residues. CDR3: CASSLTFPGAGGHEQFF. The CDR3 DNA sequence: TGTGCCAGCAGCTTAACGTTCCCAGGGGCAGGGGGACATGAGCAGTTCTTC.

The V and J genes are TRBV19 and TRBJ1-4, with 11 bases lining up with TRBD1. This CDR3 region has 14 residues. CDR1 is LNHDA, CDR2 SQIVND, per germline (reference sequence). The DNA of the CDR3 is TGTGCTGGGGACAGGGGGGGCCATCGTGAAAAACTGTTTTTT. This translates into CAGDRGGHREKLFF. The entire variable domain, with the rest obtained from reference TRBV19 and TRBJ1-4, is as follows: DGGITQSPKYLFRKEGQNVTLSCEQNLNHDAMYWYRQDPGQGLRLIYYSQIVNDFQKGDIAEGYSVSREKKESFPLTVTSAQKNPTAFYLCAGDRGGHREKLFFGSGTQLSVL.

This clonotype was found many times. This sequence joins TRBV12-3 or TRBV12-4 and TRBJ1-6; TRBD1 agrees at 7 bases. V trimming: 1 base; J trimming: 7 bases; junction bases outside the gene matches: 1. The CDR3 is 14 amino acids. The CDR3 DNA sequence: TGTGCCAGCAGTTTAGGACAGGGAAATTCACCCCTCCACTTT. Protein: CASSLGQGNSPLHF.

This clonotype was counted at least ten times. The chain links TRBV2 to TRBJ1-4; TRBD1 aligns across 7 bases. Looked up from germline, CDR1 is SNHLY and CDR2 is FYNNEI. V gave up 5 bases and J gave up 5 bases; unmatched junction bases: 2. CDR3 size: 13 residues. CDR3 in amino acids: CASSWDSNEKLFF. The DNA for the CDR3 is TGTGCCAGCAGTTGGGACAGCAATGAAAAACTGTTTTTT.

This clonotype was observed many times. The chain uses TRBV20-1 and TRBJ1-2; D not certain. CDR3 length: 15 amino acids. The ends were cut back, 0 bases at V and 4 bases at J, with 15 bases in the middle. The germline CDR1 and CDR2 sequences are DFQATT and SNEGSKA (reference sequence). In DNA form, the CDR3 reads TGCAGTGCTAGAGATTTGACCGAAAGAGCCTATGGCTACACCTTC. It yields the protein CSARDLTERAYGYTF.

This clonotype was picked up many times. Written as DNA, the CDR3 is TGTGCCAGCAGCAAAGAGGAGCCGAGCGGGAGGGCGAACACCGGGGAGCTGTTTTTT. This encodes CASSKEEPSGRANTGELFF. The chain links TRBV21-1 to TRBJ2-2; the table assigns TRBD2, which was not confirmed against the DNA. TRBV21-1 is a known pseudogene. This CDR3 has 19 residues.

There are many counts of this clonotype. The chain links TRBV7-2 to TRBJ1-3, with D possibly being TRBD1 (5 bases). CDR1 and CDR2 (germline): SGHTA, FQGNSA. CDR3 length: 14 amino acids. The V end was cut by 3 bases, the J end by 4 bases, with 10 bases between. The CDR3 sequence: CASSFREPGNTIYF. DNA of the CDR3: TGTGCCAGCAGCTTCAGGGAACCCGGAAACACCATATATTTT.

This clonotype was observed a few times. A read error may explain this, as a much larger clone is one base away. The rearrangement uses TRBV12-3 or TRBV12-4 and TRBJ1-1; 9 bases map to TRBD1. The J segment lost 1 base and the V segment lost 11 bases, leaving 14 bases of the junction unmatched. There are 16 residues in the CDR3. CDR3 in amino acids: CAGIITGGERNTEAFF. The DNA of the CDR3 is TGTGCCGGCATAATTACAGGGGGCGAGAGGAACACTGAAGCTTTCTTT.

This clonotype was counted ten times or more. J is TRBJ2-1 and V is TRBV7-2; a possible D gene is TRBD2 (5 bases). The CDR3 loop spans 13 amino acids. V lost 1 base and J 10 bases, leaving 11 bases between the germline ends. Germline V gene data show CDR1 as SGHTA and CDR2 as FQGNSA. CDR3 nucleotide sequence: TGTGCCAGCAGCTTAGTTAGCCGGGGAGAGCAGTTCTTC. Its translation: CASSLVSRGEQFF.

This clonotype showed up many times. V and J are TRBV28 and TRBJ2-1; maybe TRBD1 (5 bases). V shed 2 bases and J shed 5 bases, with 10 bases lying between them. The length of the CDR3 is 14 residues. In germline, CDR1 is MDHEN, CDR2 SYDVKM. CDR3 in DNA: TGTGCCAGCAGTTTAGAGACAGTCAACAATGAGCAGTTCTTC. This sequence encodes CASSLETVNNEQFF.

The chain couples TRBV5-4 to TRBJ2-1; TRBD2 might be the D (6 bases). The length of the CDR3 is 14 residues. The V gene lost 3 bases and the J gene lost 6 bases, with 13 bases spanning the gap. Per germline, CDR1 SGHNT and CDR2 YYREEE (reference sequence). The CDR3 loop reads CASSSGTSLNEQFF. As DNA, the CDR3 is TGTGCCAGCAGCTCCGGGACTTCGCTCAATGAGCAGTTCTTC.

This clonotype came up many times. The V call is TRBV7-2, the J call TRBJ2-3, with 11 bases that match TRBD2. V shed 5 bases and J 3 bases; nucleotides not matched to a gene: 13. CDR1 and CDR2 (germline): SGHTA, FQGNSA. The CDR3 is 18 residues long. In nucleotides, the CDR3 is TGTGCCAGCAGCGCAAAGAGAGGTAGCGGGGGGGCGACAGATACGCAGTATTTT. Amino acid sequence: CASSAKRGSGGATDTQYF.

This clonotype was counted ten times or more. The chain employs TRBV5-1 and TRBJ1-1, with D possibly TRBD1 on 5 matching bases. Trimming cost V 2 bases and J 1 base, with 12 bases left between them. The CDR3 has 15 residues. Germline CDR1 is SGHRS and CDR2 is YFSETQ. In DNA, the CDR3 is TGCGCCAGCAGCTTACAGGCAGGGCGGAACACTGAAGCTTTCTTT. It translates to CASSLQAGRNTEAFF. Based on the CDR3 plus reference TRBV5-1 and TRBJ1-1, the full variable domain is KAGVTQTPRYLIKTRGQQVTLSCSPISGHRSVSWYQQTPGQGLQFLFEYFSETQRNKGNFPGRFSGRQFSNSRSEMNVSTLELGDSALYLCASSLQAGRNTEAFFGQGTRLTVV.

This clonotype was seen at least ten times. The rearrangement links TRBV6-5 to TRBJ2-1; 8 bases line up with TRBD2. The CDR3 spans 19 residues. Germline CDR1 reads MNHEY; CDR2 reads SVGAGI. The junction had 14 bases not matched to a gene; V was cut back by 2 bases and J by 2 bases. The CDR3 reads CASSYPDDILAEPYNEQFF. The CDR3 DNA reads TGTGCCAGCAGTTACCCCGATGATATACTAGCGGAACCCTACAATGAGCAGTTCTTC.

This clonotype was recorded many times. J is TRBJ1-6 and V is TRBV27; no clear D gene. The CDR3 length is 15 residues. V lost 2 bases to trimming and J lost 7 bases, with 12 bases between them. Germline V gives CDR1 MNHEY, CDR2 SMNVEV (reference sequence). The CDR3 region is CASSLRPGGNSPLHF. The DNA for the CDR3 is TGTGCCAGCAGTTTACGTCCCGGTGGGAATTCACCCCTCCACTTT.

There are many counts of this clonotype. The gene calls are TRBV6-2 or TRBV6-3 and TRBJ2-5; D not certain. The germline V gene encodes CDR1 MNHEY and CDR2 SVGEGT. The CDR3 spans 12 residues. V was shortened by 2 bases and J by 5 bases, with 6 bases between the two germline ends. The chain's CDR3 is CASSYVWETQYF. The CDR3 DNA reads TGTGCCAGCAGTTACGTCTGGGAGACCCAGTACTTC.

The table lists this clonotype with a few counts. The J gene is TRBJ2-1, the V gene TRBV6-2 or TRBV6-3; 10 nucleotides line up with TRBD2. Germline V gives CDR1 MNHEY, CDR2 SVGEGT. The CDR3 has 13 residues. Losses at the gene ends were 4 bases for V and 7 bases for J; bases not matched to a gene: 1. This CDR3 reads CASSSTSGNEQFF. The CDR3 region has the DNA TGTGCCAGCAGTTCGACTAGCGGGAATGAGCAGTTCTTC.